Following are 20 T cell receptor beta chains from one sample sequenced in a study of early T cells in non-severe SARS-CoV-2 infection. TCRdb reanalysed the 5' RACE reads using MiXCR and keeps one entry per CDR3 protein. This sample has tens of thousands of distinct CDR3 sequences, with around 12% found just once. Sequencing was performed on whole blood, taken at baseline. These receptors came from an adult who was a healthcare worker with PCR-confirmed SARS-CoV-2 infection or an uninfected control (not recorded which).

This clonotype turned up a few times. The chain uses TRBV28 and TRBJ2-3, with 8 bases aligning to TRBD2. Germline CDR1 MDHEN, CDR2 SYDVKM. The CDR3 contains 17 residues. The junction had 13 bases not matched to a gene; V was cut back by 5 bases and J by 3 bases. The CDR3 loop reads CASSPTPGSGSTDTQYF. The CDR3 DNA sequence: TGTGCCAGCAGTCCCACCCCCGGGAGCGGGAGTACAGATACGCAGTATTTT. Complete variable domain (other parts from reference TRBV28 and TRBJ2-3): DVKVTQSSRYLVKRTGEKVFLECVQDMDHENMFWYRQDPGLGLRLIYFSYDVKMKEKGDIPEGYSVSREKKERFSLILESASTNQTSMYLCASSPTPGSGSTDTQYFGPGTRLTVL.

The chain is built from TRBV6-5 and TRBJ2-3; D call uncertain. Germline V gene lookup returns CDR1 MNHEY and CDR2 SVGAGI. V lost 7 bases, J lost 1 base, and 9 bases lay in between. The CDR3 covers 13 residues. Written as DNA, the CDR3 is TGTGCCAGCACCACTCTAGGCACAGATACGCAGTATTTT. Amino acid sequence: CASTTLGTDTQYF.

This clonotype was counted at least ten times. Written as DNA, the CDR3 is TGCAGCGTTGGAACTAGCGGGAGGACCGGGGAGCTGTTTTTT. Encoded protein: CSVGTSGRTGELFF. This chain uses TRBV29-1 with TRBJ2-2, with 12 nucleotides matching TRBD2. V lost 4 bases and J lost 5; bases outside the gene matches: 2. CDR1 is SQVTM and CDR2 is ANQGSEA in the germline V gene. This CDR3 is built from 14 residues.

The chain links TRBV7-8 to TRBJ2-5, with 10 bases that match TRBD1. CDR3 length: 15 amino acids. Germline assignment: CDR1 SGHVS and CDR2 FQNEAQ. Trimming took 1 base from V and 5 from J; bases not matched to a gene: 4. The CDR3: CASSLGRTGGETQYF. As DNA, the CDR3 is TGTGCCAGCAGCTTAGGAAGGACAGGGGGGGAGACCCAGTACTTC.

V usage is TRBV4-3 and J usage is TRBJ2-7; D may be TRBD2 (6 bases). The CDR3 length is 15 residues. Trimming took 1 base from V and 2 from J, leaving 12 bases between them. Germline V CDR1 and CDR2: LGHNA, YSLEER. CDR3 in amino acids: CASSQGASAAYEQYF. In DNA, the CDR3 is TGCGCCAGCAGCCAAGGGGCTAGCGCCGCCTACGAGCAGTACTTC.

The rearrangement uses TRBV4-2 and TRBJ2-4; D ambiguous. The germline gives CDR1 LGHNA, CDR2 YNFKEQ. The CDR3 loop spans 11 amino acids. V lost 1 base to trimming and J lost 6 bases, with 1 base between them. CDR3 nucleotides: TGTGCCAGCAGCCAAGGAAACATTCAGTACTTC. Encoded protein: CASSQGNIQYF.

This clonotype has a handful of counts. The rearrangement joins TRBV2 to TRBJ1-2; tentative D call: TRBD1 (5 bases). The CDR3 covers 11 residues. The V end was cut by 6 bases, the J end by 7 bases, with 9 bases between. The germline gives CDR1 SNHLY, CDR2 FYNNEI. CDR3 region: CASSQGSGYTF. The CDR3 region has the DNA TGTGCCAGCAGCCAGGGTTCTGGCTACACCTTC.

The gene calls are TRBV28 and TRBJ2-1; tentatively, D is TRBD1 (6 bases). The V end lost 3 bases, the J end lost 5 bases, and 23 bases lay between the germline ends. The CDR3 consists of 18 residues. Germline values: CDR1 MDHEN, CDR2 SYDVKM. The CDR3 reads CASSFGVHRNRADNEQFF. In nucleotides, the CDR3 is TGTGCCAGCAGTTTTGGGGTGCACCGGAACAGGGCGGACAATGAGCAGTTCTTC. The entire variable domain, with the rest obtained from reference TRBV28 and TRBJ2-1, is as follows: DVKVTQSSRYLVKRTGEKVFLECVQDMDHENMFWYRQDPGLGLRLIYFSYDVKMKEKGDIPEGYSVSREKKERFSLILESASTNQTSMYLCASSFGVHRNRADNEQFFGPGTRLTVL.

This clonotype occurred many times. The chain joins TRBV18 to TRBJ2-2; D is undetermined. Germline V lookup: CDR1 KGHSH, CDR2 LQKENI. V was cut by 1 base and J by 5 bases, with 8 bases left in between. The CDR3 runs to 14 residues. DNA for the CDR3: TGTGCCAGCTCACCACGTCCAGAAACCGGGGAGCTGTTTTTT. Translated: CASSPRPETGELFF.

This clonotype was counted only a few times. V is TRBV20-1 and J is TRBJ2-7, with 9 bases matching TRBD2. CDR3 length: 14 amino acids. Germline lookup yields CDR1 DFQATT and CDR2 SNEGSKA (reference sequence). The V and J ends lost 3 bases and 4 bases, in that order; junction bases with no gene match: 7. CDR3 nucleotides: TGCAGTGCTAGTGGTCGCGGGAGGGGTTACGAGCAGTACTTC. It translates to CSASGRGRGYEQYF.

This clonotype was seen many times. The CDR3 spells CSVDQTGVNTEAFF. The CDR3 DNA reads as TGCAGCGTTGATCAGACAGGGGTGAACACTGAAGCTTTCTTT. V gene TRBV29-1 combines with J gene TRBJ1-1, with 8 bases identical to TRBD1. Unmatched junction bases numbered 3, after V lost 3 bases and J lost 0 bases. The CDR3 spans 14 residues. Germline V lookup: CDR1 SQVTM, CDR2 ANQGSEA. The full variable domain, in which reference TRBV29-1 and TRBJ1-1 provide the parts outside the CDR3, is SAVISQKPSRDICQRGTSLTIQCQVDSQVTMMFWYRQQPGQSLTLIATANQGSEATYESGFVIDKFPISRPNLTFSTLTVSNMSPEDSSIYLCSVDQTGVNTEAFFGQGTRLTVV.

The table lists this clonotype with a few counts. The rearrangement uses TRBV11-2 and TRBJ1-4; possibly TRBD1 for D (5 bases). V lost 1 base to trimming and J lost 2 bases, with 11 bases between them. CDR1 and CDR2 (germline): SGHAT, FQNNGV. CDR3 length equals 16 residues. The CDR3 loop is CASSLGPGRTNEKLFF. The CDR3 DNA is TGTGCCAGCAGCTTAGGCCCGGGACGGACTAATGAAAAACTGTTTTTT.

This clonotype has just a few counts. The V call is TRBV4-1, the J call TRBJ2-1; weak D call: TRBD2 (6 bases). CDR3 length equals 17 residues. Germline V lookup: CDR1 MGHRA, CDR2 YSYEKL. V dropped 0 bases and J dropped 5 bases, with 17 bases sitting between them. The CDR3 region has the DNA TGCGCCAGCAGCCAAGACCCCCGGGGGTACCCGCACAATGAGCAGTTCTTC. Translating it yields CASSQDPRGYPHNEQFF.

This clonotype has a count of ten or more. The DNA of the CDR3 is TGTGCCAGCAGCCTAACAGGTCGTCGTACCTACGAGCAGTACTTC. Amino acids: CASSLTGRRTYEQYF. The gene calls are TRBV28 and TRBJ2-7, with D possibly being TRBD1 (5 bases). In germline, CDR1 is MDHEN, CDR2 SYDVKM. The CDR3 loop spans 15 amino acids. Trimming cost V 6 bases and J 2 bases, with 17 bases left between them.

The V and J genes are TRBV19 and TRBJ2-2; no reliable D call. Germline lookup yields CDR1 LNHDA and CDR2 SQIVND (reference sequence). The CDR3 runs 12 residues. The V gene lost 5 bases and the J gene lost 8 bases, with 9 bases spanning the gap. The CDR3 region is CASSDSSGELFF. CDR3 DNA: TGTGCCAGTAGTGACTCCTCGGGGGAGCTGTTTTTT.

A few counts support this clonotype. The DNA for the CDR3 is TGTGCCAGTAGTCTGCAGCGGGACGCCGGCTACACCTTC. Encoded protein: CASSLQRDAGYTF. V usage is TRBV19 and J usage is TRBJ1-2; a weak D match, TRBD1 (5 bases). Germline assignment: CDR1 LNHDA and CDR2 SQIVND (reference sequence). The CDR3 loop spans 13 amino acids. With 5 bases removed from V and 8 bases from J, the gap between germline ends came to 15 bases.

This clonotype was found many times. The chain is built from TRBV14 and TRBJ2-7; 9 nucleotides agree with TRBD2. The CDR3 consists of 16 residues. The J segment lost 3 bases and the V segment lost 5 bases, leaving 11 bases of the junction unmatched. Germline V gene lookup returns CDR1 SGHDN and CDR2 FVKESK. The CDR3 region is CASSKSSGASFYEQYF. The DNA for the CDR3 is TGTGCCAGCAGCAAATCTAGCGGGGCCTCCTTCTACGAGCAGTACTTC.

About this clonotype: Given a much more abundant clone one base away, this may be a read error. This chain connects TRBV5-1 to TRBJ1-2; D is possibly TRBD1 (5 bases). This CDR3 is built from 13 residues. Germline V gene lookup returns CDR1 SGHRS and CDR2 YFSETQ. Trimming took 6 bases from V and 10 from J, leaving 19 bases between them. The CDR3 protein is CASISDRIGVYTF. CDR3 sequence (DNA): TGCGCCAGCATCTCCGACAGAATTGGAGTCTACACCTTC.

This clonotype was observed a few times. The V gene is TRBV29-1, the J gene TRBJ1-5, with D hard to call. CDR1 and CDR2 (germline): SQVTM, ANQGSEA. The CDR3 is 13 residues long. V gave up 4 bases and J gave up 4 bases, with 11 bases separating them. CDR3 sequence: CSVGEGRNQPQHF. For the CDR3, the DNA is TGCAGCGTTGGCGAGGGCAGAAATCAGCCCCAGCATTTT.

This clonotype was counted at least ten times. V and J are TRBV7-9 and TRBJ2-7; D perhaps matches TRBD1 (6 bases). CDR3 length equals 15 residues. The V end was cut by 5 bases, the J end by 2 bases, with 16 bases between. Germline loops: CDR1 SEHNR, CDR2 FQNEAQ (reference sequence). In DNA, the CDR3 is TGTGCCAGCAGCGGAGACAGGATAAAACCCTACGAGCAGTACTTC. It codes for CASSGDRIKPYEQYF.